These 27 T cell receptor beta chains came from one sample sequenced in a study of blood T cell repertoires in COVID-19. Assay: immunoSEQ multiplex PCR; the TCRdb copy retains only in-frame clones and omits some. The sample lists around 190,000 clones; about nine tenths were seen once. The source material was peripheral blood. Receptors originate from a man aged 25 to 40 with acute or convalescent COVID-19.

DNA for the CDR3: TGTGCCAGCAGCCGGGAAGGTGGGGGGACGGGATCACCCCTCCACTTT. Protein sequence: CASSREGGGTGSPLHF. This chain uses TRBV9 with TRBJ1-6; D is perhaps TRBD1 (5 bases). Germline V CDR1 and CDR2: SGDLS, YYNGEE. The germline V and J ends were trimmed by 4 bases and 10 bases, with 21 bases remaining between them. CDR3 length: 16 residues.

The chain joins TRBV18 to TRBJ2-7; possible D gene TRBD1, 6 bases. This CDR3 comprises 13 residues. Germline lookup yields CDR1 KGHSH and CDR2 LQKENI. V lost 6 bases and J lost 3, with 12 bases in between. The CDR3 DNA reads TGTGCCAGCTCCACCCAGACAGGCTACGAGCAGTACTTC. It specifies CASSTQTGYEQYF. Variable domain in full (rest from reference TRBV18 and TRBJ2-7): NAGVMQNPRHLVRRRGQEARLRCSPMKGHSHVYWYRQLPEEGLKFMVYLQKENIIDESGMPKERFSAEFPKEGPSILRIQQVVRGDSAAYFCASSTQTGYEQYFGPGTRLTVT.

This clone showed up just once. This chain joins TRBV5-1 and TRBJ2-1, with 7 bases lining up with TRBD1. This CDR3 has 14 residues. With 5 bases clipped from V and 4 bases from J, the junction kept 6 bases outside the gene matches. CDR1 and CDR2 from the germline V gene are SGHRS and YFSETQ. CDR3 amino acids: CASSPGTVYNEQFF. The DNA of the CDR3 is TGCGCCAGCAGTCCTGGGACAGTTTACAATGAGCAGTTCTTC.

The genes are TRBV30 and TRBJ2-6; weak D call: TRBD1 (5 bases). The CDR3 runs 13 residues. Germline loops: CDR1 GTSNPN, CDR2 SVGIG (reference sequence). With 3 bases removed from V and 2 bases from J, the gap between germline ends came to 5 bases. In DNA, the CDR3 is TGTGCCTGGAGGACAGCTGGGGCCAACGTCCTGACTTTC. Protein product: CAWRTAGANVLTF.

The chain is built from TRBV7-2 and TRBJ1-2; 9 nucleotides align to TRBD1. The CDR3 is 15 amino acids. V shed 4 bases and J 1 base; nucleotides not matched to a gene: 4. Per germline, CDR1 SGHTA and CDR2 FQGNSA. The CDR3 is CASSSADRGNYGYTF. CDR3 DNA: TGTGCCAGCAGCTCCGCGGACAGGGGTAACTATGGCTACACCTTC.

CDR3 amino acids: CASSQDRANYGYTF. CDR3 nucleotides: TGTGCCAGCAGCCAGGACAGAGCTAACTATGGCTACACCTTC. The genes are TRBV5-4 and TRBJ1-2, with D possibly matching TRBD1 (6 bases). Between the trimmed V and J ends, which lost 4 bases and 0 bases, there was a span of 10 bases. The CDR3 spans 14 residues. Germline V CDR1 and CDR2: SGHNT, YYREEE (reference sequence).

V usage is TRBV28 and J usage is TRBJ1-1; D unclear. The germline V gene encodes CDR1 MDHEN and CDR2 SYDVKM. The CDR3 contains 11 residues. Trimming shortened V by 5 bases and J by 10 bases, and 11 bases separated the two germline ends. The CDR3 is CASSPRAGAFF. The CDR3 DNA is TGTGCCAGCAGTCCTAGGGCGGGAGCTTTCTTT. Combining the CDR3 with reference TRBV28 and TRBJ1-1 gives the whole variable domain DVKVTQSSRYLVKRTGEKVFLECVQDMDHENMFWYRQDPGLGLRLIYFSYDVKMKEKGDIPEGYSVSREKKERFSLILESASTNQTSMYLCASSPRAGAFFGQGTRLTVV.

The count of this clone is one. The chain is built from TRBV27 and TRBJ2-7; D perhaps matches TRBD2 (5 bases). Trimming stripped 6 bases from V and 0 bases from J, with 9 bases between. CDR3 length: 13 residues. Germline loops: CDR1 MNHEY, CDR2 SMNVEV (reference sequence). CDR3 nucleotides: TGTGCCAGCAGCCTCGACTACTCCTACGAGCAGTACTTC. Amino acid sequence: CASSLDYSYEQYF.

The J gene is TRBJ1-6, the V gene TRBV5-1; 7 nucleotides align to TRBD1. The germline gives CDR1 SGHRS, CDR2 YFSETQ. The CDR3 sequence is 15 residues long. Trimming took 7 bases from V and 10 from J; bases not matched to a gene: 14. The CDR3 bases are TGCGCCAGCGGCACGACAGGGAGTGGAGAGTCACCCCTCCACTTT. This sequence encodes CASGTTGSGESPLHF.

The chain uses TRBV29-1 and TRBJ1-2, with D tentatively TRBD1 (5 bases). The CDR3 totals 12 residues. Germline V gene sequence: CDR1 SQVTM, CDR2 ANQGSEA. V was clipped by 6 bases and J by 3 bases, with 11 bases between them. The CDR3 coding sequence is TGCAGCGTCGCTGGACAATACTATGGCTACACCTTC. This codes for CSVAGQYYGYTF.

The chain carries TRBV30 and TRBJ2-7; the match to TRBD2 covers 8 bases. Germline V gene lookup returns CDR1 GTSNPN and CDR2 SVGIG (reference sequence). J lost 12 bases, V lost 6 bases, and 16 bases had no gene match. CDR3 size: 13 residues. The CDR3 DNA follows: TGTGCCTGCCAACCGGGACTAGGCCTTTATGCGTACTTC. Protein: CACQPGLGLYAYF. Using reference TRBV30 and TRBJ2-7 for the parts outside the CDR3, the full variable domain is SQTIHQWPATLVQPVGSPLSLECTVEGTSNPNLYWYRQAAGRGLQLLFYSVGIGQISSEVPQNLSASRPQDRQFILSSKKLLLSDSGFYLCACQPGLGLYAYFGPGTRLTVT.

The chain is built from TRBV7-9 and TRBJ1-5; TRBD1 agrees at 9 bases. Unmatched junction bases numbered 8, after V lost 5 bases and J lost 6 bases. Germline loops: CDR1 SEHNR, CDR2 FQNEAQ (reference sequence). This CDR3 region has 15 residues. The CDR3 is CASSPTGGAGQPQHF. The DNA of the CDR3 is TGTGCCAGCAGCCCCACAGGGGGCGCCGGTCAGCCCCAGCATTTT.

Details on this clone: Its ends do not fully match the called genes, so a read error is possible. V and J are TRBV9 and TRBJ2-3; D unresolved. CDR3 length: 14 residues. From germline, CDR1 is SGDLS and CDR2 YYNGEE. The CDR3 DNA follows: TGTGCCAGCAGCCCTTTCAGCGTTCCCCCACCCCTACATTTT. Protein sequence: CASSPFSVPPPLHF.

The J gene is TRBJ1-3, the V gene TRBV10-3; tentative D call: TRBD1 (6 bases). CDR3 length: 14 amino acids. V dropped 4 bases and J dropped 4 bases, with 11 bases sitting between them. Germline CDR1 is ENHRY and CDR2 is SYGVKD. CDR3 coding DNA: TGTGCCATCAGTGGGACAGCTCTGGGAAACACCATATATTTT. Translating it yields CAISGTALGNTIYF.

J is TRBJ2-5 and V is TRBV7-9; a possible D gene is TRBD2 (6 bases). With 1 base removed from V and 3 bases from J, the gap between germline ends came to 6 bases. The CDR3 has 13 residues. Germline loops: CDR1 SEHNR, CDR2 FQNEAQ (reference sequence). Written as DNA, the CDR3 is TGTGCCAGCAGCTTAGGCGGGGAAGAGACCCAGTACTTC. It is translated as CASSLGGEETQYF.

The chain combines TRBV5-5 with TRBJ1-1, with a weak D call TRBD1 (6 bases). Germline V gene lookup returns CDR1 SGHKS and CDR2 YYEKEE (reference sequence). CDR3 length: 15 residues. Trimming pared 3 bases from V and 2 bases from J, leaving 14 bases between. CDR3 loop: CASSSTGTQNTEAFF. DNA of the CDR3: TGTGCCAGCAGCTCCACTGGGACACAAAACACTGAAGCTTTCTTT.

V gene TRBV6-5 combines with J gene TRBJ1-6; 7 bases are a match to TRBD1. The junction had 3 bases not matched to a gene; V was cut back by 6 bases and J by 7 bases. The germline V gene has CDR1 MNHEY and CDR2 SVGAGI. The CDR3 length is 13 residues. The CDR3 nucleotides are TGTGCCAGCAGACAGGGGTGGAATTCACCCCTCCACTTT. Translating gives CASRQGWNSPLHF.

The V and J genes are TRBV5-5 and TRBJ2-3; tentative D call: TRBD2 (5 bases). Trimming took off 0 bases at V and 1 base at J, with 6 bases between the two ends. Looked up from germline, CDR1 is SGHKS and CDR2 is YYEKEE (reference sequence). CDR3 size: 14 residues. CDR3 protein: CASSLDGGTDTQYF. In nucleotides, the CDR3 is TGTGCCAGCAGCTTGGACGGGGGCACAGATACGCAGTATTTT. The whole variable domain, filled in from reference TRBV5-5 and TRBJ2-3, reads DAGVTQSPTHLIKTRGQQVTLRCSPISGHKSVSWYQQVLGQGPQFIFQYYEKEERGRGNFPDRFSARQFPNYSSELNVNALLLGDSALYLCASSLDGGTDTQYFGPGTRLTVL.

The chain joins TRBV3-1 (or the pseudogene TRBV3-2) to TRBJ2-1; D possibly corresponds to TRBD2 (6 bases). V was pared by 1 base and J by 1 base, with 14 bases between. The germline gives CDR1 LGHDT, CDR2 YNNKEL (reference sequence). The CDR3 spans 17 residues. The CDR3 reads CASSQGFSGFSYNEQFF. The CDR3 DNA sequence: TGTGCCAGCAGCCAAGGGTTTAGCGGCTTTTCCTACAATGAGCAGTTCTTC.

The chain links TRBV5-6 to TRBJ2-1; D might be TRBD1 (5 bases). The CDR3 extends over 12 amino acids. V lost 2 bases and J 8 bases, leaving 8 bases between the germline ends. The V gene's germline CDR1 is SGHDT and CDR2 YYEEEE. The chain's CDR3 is CASSLDSYEQFF. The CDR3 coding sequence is TGTGCCAGCAGCTTAGACAGTTATGAGCAGTTCTTC.

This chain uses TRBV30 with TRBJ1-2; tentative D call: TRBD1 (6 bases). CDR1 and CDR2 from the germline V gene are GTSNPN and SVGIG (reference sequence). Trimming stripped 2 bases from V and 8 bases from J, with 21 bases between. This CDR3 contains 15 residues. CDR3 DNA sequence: TGTGCCTGGAGTTCAACCCACACCAGGGGATCGGGCTACACCTTC. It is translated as CAWSSTHTRGSGYTF.

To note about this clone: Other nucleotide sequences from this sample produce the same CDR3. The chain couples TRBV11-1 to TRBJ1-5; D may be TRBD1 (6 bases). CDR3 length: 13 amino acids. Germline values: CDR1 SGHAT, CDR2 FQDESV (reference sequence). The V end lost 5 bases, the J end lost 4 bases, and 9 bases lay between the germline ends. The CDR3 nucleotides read TGTGCCAGCAGCCTGGACAGAAATCAGCCCCAGCATTTT. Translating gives CASSLDRNQPQHF.

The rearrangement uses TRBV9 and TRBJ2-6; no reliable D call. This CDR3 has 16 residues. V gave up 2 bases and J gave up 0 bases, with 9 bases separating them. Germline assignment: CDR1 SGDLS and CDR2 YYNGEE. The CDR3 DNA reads TGTGCCAGCAGCGTGTCAACACACTCTGGGGCCAACGTCCTGACTTTC. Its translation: CASSVSTHSGANVLTF.

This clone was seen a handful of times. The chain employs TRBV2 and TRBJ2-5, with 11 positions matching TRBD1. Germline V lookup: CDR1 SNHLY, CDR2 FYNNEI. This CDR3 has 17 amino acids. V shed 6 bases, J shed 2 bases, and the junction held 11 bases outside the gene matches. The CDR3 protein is CASRLSGTGGFQETQYF. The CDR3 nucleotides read TGTGCCAGCAGACTGTCCGGGACAGGGGGTTTTCAAGAGACCCAGTACTTC.

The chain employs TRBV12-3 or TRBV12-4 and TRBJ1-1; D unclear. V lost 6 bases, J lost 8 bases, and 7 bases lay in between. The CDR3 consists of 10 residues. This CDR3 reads CASRILEAFF. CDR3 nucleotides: TGTGCCAGCAGAATATTAGAAGCTTTCTTT.

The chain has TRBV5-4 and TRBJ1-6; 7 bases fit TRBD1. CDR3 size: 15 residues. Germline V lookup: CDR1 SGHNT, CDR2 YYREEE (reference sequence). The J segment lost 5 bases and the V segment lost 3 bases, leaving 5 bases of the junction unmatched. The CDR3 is CASSSGGTDNSPLHF. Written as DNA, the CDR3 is TGTGCCAGCAGCTCAGGCGGGACAGATAATTCACCCCTCCACTTT.

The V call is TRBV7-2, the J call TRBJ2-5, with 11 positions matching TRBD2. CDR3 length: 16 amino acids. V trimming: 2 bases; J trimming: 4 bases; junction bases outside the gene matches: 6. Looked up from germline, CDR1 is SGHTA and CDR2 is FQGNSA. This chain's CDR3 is CASSLTTTSGGETQYF. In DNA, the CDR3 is TGTGCCAGCAGCTTAACGACTACTAGCGGGGGAGAGACCCAGTACTTC.